These 8 T cell receptor beta chains were all obtained from the same sample, sequenced in a study of blood T cell repertoires in COVID-19 (dated by TCRdb to 2020 to 2022). The library was produced with the immunoSEQ multiplex PCR assay. TCRdb re-hosts the immuneACCESS table, in-frame sequences only. Its copies lack some clones; in the studies checked, an unresolved V gene accounts for under half of them, and the cause for the rest is not known. Recorded for this sample are fewer than 110,000 clones; approximately 89% of them occurred a single time. Roughly 18% of the sample comes from the top ten. Sequenced: peripheral blood. These receptor sequences come from a woman of 80 years or more in a cohort sampled during active COVID-19.

The V gene is TRBV7-9, the J gene TRBJ2-7; TRBD2 agrees at 8 bases. CDR3 length equals 14 residues. With V trimmed by 5 bases and J by 2 bases, 5 bases remained unmatched. Per the germline V gene, CDR1 is SEHNR and CDR2 is FQNEAQ (reference sequence). The CDR3 nucleotides read TGTGCCAGCAGCCGGGCGGGGGGACCCTACGAGCAGTACTTC. Amino acids: CASSRAGGPYEQYF.

V and J are TRBV24-1 and TRBJ2-2; no clear D. V was clipped by 1 base and J by 4 bases, with 9 bases between them. The CDR3 has 15 residues. Germline V gene lookup returns CDR1 KGHDR and CDR2 SFDVKD. The DNA for the CDR3 is TGTGCCACCAGTGATTTCAGGCTGGGCACCGGGGAGCTGTTTTTT. Its protein product is CATSDFRLGTGELFF.

This clone has only one observation. This chain links TRBV24-1 with TRBJ2-3, with 7 bases that match TRBD1. CDR1 KGHDR and CDR2 SFDVKD come from the germline V gene. This CDR3 region has 16 residues. The V gene end was trimmed by 5 bases and the J gene end by 4 bases; junction bases not matched to a gene: 11. CDR3 region: CATSAPAQGSADTQYF. The DNA of the CDR3 is TGTGCCACCAGTGCTCCAGCACAGGGGTCAGCAGATACGCAGTATTTT.

This clone is medium-sized by share. The genes are TRBV11-2 and TRBJ2-1; possibly TRBD1 for D (5 bases). V shed 4 bases and J shed 7 bases, with 17 bases lying between them. CDR1 and CDR2 (germline): SGHAT, FQNNGV. This CDR3 spans 15 amino acids. CDR3 protein: CASSSLRVFINEQFF. The CDR3 bases are TGTGCCAGCAGCTCCCTCAGGGTTTTTATTAATGAGCAGTTCTTC.

This chain links TRBV3-1 (or the pseudogene TRBV3-2) with TRBJ2-1; a possible D gene is TRBD1 (7 bases). This CDR3 contains 14 residues. The V and J ends lost 4 bases and 9 bases respectively, with 16 bases between them. Per the germline V gene, CDR1 is LGHDT and CDR2 is YNNKEL (reference sequence). This CDR3 is CASSPPTGTGEQFF. The CDR3 bases are TGTGCCAGCAGCCCCCCGACAGGGACTGGTGAGCAGTTCTTC.

The chain carries TRBV6-6 and TRBJ1-1; 7 nucleotides match TRBD1. Germline CDR1 is MNHNY and CDR2 is SVGAGI (reference sequence). CDR3 length equals 15 residues. The V and J ends lost 4 bases and 0 bases, in that order; junction bases with no gene match: 5. The CDR3 region is CASSSPGGMNTEAFF. The CDR3 DNA reads as TGTGCCAGCAGTTCCCCAGGGGGGATGAACACTGAAGCTTTCTTT.

The genes are TRBV5-1 and TRBJ2-7; possible D gene TRBD2, 6 bases. The germline CDR1 and CDR2 sequences are SGHRS and YFSETQ. This CDR3 has 14 residues. V lost 4 bases and J lost 0, with 11 bases in between. CDR3 in DNA: TGCGCCAGCAGCGCACGGGACTCCTCCTACGAGCAGTACTTC. Translating gives CASSARDSSYEQYF.

The chain carries TRBV7-8 and TRBJ2-5; D is ambiguous. The CDR3 spans 13 residues. The germline V gene encodes CDR1 SGHVS and CDR2 FQNEAQ. The ends were cut back, 0 bases at V and 4 bases at J, with 6 bases in the middle. The CDR3 DNA follows: TGTGCCAGCAGCTTAGCGAAGCTAGAGACCCAGTACTTC. Its translation: CASSLAKLETQYF.